These 10 T cell receptor beta chains were all obtained from the same sample, sequenced in a study of a mutant IDH1 vaccine in newly diagnosed glioma. As for time point: week 11, during vaccination. Doses consisted of 300 ug of mutant IDH1 20-mer peptide each, paired with topical imiquimod. The antigens for these receptors are not known. Method: immunoSEQ multiplex PCR; TCRdb's copy keeps in-frame clones and lacks some. This table holds 40,000 to 55,000 clones, roughly 90% found once. This sample comprised PBMCs, obtained from a glioma patient whose treatment included an IDH1 peptide vaccine. The receptors originated from a man aged 50 or older with glioma.

As concerns this clone: This CDR3 is also generated by other DNA sequences in the sample. The CDR3, as DNA: TGTGCCAGTAGTATCCGTCCGGATCAGCCCCAGCATTTT. It translates to CASSIRPDQPQHF. The chain employs TRBV19 and TRBJ1-5; D gene uncertain. Deletions cut 3 bases from V and 5 bases from J, with 8 bases between. The CDR3 runs to 13 residues. Germline V gives CDR1 LNHDA, CDR2 SQIVND (reference sequence).

CDR3 sequence: CASSLSGESSYNEQFF. The CDR3 DNA reads TGTGCCAGCAGTTTATCTGGGGAAAGCTCCTACAATGAGCAGTTCTTC. The gene calls are TRBV27 and TRBJ2-1; the D is unclear. CDR1 is MNHEY and CDR2 is SMNVEV in the germline V gene (reference sequence). V was shortened by 0 bases and J by 0 bases, with 9 bases between the two germline ends. This CDR3 has 16 residues.

The chain is built from TRBV15 and TRBJ2-4, with D possibly matching TRBD1 (5 bases). The CDR3 is 15 amino acids. The V and J ends lost 2 bases and 3 bases respectively, with 11 bases between them. Per germline, CDR1 LNHNV and CDR2 YYDKDF (reference sequence). The chain's CDR3 is CATSRQGSGKNIQYF. The CDR3 nucleotides read TGTGCCACCAGCAGACAGGGTTCGGGCAAAAACATTCAGTACTTC.

The CDR3 sequence: CASSPTQGSNQPQHF. The DNA for the CDR3 is TGTGCCAGTAGTCCCACCCAGGGTAGCAATCAGCCCCAGCATTTT. The chain links TRBV19 to TRBJ1-5; the D gene is possibly TRBD1 (5 bases). The CDR3 has 15 amino acids. Germline V gives CDR1 LNHDA, CDR2 SQIVND (reference sequence). Trimming pared 5 bases from V and 0 bases from J, leaving 11 bases between.

The rearrangement uses TRBV4-2 and TRBJ2-7; D gene ambiguous. The CDR3 contains 16 residues. Trimming removed 3 bases at V and 6 bases at J, with 21 bases between. The V gene's germline CDR1 is LGHNA and CDR2 YNFKEQ. The CDR3 region has the DNA TGTGCCAGCAGCCAGGGAATGATGAGTGGAACCGTCGAGCAGTACTTC. Residues: CASSQGMMSGTVEQYF.

This clone was picked up one time. This chain connects TRBV7-8 to TRBJ1-3; D is unclear. In germline, CDR1 is SGHVS, CDR2 FQNEAQ. This CDR3 has 14 amino acids. V was cut by 2 bases and J by 0 bases, with 5 bases left in between. The CDR3 loop is CASSLPVSGNTIYF. The DNA for the CDR3 is TGTGCCAGCAGCTTACCAGTCTCTGGAAACACCATATATTTT.

The V call is TRBV2, the J call TRBJ2-1; D might be TRBD2 (5 bases). The V end lost 6 bases, the J end lost 7 bases, and 13 bases lay between the germline ends. The germline V gene has CDR1 SNHLY and CDR2 FYNNEI. CDR3 size: 13 residues. This CDR3 reads CASRELVSNEQFF. In DNA, the CDR3 is TGTGCCAGCAGGGAACTAGTCTCAAATGAGCAGTTCTTC.

The chain recombines TRBV2 with TRBJ1-2, with D possibly being TRBD1 (5 bases). The CDR3 sequence is 15 residues long. CDR1 and CDR2 (germline): SNHLY, FYNNEI. Trimming took 2 bases from V and 0 from J, leaving 10 bases between them. The CDR3 loop is CASSELRGANYGYTF. The CDR3 nucleotides are TGTGCCAGCAGTGAATTGAGGGGAGCTAACTATGGCTACACCTTC.

This chain links TRBV5-1 with TRBJ1-2, with unresolved D. The CDR3 has 14 residues. Germline V CDR1 and CDR2: SGHRS, YFSETQ. V shed 3 bases and J shed 0 bases, with 9 bases lying between them. The CDR3 nucleotides are TGCGCCAGCAGCTACGGGCAGGCTAACTATGGCTACACCTTC. This codes for CASSYGQANYGYTF.

The chain has TRBV5-5 and TRBJ2-3; D is ambiguous. This CDR3 has 14 residues. Germline CDR1 reads SGHKS; CDR2 reads YYEKEE (reference sequence). V dropped 5 bases and J dropped 0 bases, with 10 bases sitting between them. The CDR3 is CASSIDTSTDTQYF. The DNA for the CDR3 is TGTGCCAGCAGTATCGACACCAGCACAGATACGCAGTATTTT.